This T cell receptor beta chain was profiled in a study of blood T cell repertoires in COVID-19. Study summary: Samples of COVID-19 (acute and convalescent) were obtained from the United States, Italy and Spain. PBMCs, B-cell-depleted T cells, or T cells provided the cDNA or gDNA that made up the material.

In the original processing: From reference gene primer amplification, estimates of nucleated cell counts were derived. Clones were sequenced by immunoSEQ multiplex PCR, and TCRdb holds only the in-frame ones, with some missing. V, J and clone size reflect that table, while D and trimming were determined from the DNA. The table includes 150,000 or so clones, around 91% detected once. This CDR3 region has 14 residues. Trimming shortened V by 6 bases and J by 1 base, and 13 bases separated the two germline ends. Germline-derived CDR1 and CDR2 are LNHDA and SQIVND (reference sequence). Patients from Seattle were sampled longitudinally, starting during active infection.

The source material was peripheral blood. The V gene is TRBV19, the J gene TRBJ2-7; no firm D call. The source of this sequence is a man aged 18 to 29 with COVID-19, enrolled during active disease. Here the CDR3 reads CASSSTFYSYEQYF. In DNA, the CDR3 is TGTGCCAGTAGCTCGACTTTCTATTCCTACGAGCAGTACTTC.